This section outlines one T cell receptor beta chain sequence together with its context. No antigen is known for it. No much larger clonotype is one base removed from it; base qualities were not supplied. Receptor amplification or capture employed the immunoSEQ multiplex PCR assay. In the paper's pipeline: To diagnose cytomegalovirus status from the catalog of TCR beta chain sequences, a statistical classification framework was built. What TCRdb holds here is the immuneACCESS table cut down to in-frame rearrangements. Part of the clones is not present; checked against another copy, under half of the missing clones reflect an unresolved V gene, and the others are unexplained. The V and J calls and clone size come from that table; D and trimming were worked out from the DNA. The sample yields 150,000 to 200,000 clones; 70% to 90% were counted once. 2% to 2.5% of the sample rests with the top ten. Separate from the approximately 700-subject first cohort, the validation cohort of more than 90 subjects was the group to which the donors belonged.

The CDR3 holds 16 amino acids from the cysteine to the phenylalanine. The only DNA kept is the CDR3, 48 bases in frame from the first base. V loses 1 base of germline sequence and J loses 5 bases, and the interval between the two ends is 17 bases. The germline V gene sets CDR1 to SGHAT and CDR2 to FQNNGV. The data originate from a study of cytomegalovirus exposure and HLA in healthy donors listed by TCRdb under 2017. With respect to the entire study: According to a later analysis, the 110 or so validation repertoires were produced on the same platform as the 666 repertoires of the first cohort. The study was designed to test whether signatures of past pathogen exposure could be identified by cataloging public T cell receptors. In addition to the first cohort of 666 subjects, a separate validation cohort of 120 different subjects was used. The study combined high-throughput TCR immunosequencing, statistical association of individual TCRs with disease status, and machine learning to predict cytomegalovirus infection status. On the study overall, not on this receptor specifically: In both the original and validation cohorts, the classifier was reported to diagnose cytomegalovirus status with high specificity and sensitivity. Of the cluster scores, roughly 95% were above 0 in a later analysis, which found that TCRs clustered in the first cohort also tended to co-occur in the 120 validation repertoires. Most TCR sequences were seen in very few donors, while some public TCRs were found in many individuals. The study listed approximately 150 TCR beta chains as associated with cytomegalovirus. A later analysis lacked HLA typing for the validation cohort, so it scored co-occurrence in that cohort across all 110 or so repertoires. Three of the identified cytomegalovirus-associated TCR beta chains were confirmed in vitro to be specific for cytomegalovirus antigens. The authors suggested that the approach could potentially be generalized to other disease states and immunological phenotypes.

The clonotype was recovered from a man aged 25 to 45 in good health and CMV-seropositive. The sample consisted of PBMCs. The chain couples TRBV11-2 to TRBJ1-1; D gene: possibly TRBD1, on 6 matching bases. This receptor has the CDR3 CASSLARGGLGTEAFF. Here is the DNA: TGTGCCAGCAGCTTAGCCCGGGGGGGGCTTGGGACTGAAGCTTTCTTT.